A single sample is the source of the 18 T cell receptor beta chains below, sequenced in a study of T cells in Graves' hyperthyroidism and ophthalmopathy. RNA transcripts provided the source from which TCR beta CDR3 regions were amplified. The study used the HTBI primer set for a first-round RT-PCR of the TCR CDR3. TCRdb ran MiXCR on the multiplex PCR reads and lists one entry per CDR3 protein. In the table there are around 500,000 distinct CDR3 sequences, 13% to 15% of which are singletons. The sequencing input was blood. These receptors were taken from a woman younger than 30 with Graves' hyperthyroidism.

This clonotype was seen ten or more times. This CDR3 reads CSAMTSGIADTQYF. In nucleotides, the CDR3 is TGCAGTGCCATGACTAGCGGGATAGCGGATACGCAGTATTTT. The J gene is TRBJ2-3, the V gene TRBV20-1; the match to TRBD2 covers 11 bases. The J segment lost 6 bases and the V segment lost 6 bases, leaving 8 bases of the junction unmatched. The V gene's germline CDR1 is DFQATT and CDR2 SNEGSKA (reference sequence). CDR3 length: 14 residues.

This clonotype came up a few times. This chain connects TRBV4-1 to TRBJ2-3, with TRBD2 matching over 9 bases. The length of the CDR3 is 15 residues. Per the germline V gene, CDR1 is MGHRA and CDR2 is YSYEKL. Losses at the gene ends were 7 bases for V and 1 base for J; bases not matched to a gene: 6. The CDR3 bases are TGCGCCAGCACGAAAACTAGCGGGCGCACAGATACGCAGTATTTT. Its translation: CASTKTSGRTDTQYF.

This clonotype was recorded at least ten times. The chain's CDR3 is CASTKRGNLWNEQFF. CDR3 DNA: TGTGCCAGCACCAAACGGGGAAATCTCTGGAATGAGCAGTTCTTC. This chain joins TRBV12-3 or TRBV12-4 and TRBJ2-1; TRBD2 is a possible D gene (5 bases). Trimming stripped 7 bases from V and 7 bases from J, with 20 bases between. CDR3 length equals 15 residues.

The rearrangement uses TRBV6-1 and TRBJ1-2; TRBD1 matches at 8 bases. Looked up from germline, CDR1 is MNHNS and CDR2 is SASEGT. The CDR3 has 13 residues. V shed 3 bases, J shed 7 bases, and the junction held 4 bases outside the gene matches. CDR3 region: CASSEAQGAGYTF. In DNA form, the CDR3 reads TGTGCCAGCAGTGAGGCCCAGGGGGCTGGCTACACCTTC.

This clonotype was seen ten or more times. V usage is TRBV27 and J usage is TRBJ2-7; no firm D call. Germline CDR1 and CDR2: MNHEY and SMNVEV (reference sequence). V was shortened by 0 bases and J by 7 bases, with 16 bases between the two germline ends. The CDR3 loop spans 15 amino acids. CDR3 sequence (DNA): TGTGCCAGCAGTTTATCGGTTCGGGTACATGAAGAGCAGTACTTC. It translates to CASSLSVRVHEEQYF.

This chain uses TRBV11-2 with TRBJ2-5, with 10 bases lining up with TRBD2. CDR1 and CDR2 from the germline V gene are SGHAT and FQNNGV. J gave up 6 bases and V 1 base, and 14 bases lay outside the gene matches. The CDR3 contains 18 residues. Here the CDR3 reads CASSLGEGLAGVIQTQYF. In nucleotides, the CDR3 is TGTGCCAGCAGCTTAGGAGAGGGGCTAGCGGGAGTTATACAGACCCAGTACTTC.

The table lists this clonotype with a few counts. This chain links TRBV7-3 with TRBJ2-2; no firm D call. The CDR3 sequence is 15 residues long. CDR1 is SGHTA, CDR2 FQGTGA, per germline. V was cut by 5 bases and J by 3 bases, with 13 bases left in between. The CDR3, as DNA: TGTGCCAGCAGCCCACGGACGGAGTACACCGGGGAGCTGTTTTTT. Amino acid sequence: CASSPRTEYTGELFF. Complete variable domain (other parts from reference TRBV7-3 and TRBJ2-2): GAGVSQTPSNKVTEKGKYVELRCDPISGHTALYWYRQSLGQGPEFLIYFQGTGAADDSGLPNDRFFAVRPEGSVSTLKIQRTERGDSAVYLCASSPRTEYTGELFFGEGSRLTVL.

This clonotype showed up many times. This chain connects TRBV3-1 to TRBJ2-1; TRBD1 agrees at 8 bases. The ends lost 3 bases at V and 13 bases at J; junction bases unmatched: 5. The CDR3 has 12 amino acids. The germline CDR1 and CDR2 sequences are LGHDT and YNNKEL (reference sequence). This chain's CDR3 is CASSHQGADQFF. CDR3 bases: TGTGCCAGCAGCCATCAGGGGGCGGATCAGTTCTTC.

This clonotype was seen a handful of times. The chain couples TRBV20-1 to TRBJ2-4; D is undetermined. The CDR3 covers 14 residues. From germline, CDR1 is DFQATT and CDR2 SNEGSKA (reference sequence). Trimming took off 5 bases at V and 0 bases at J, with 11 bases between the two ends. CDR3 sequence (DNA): TGCAGTGCTGCCGTCAGGCTAGCCAAAAACATTCAGTACTTC. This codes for CSAAVRLAKNIQYF.

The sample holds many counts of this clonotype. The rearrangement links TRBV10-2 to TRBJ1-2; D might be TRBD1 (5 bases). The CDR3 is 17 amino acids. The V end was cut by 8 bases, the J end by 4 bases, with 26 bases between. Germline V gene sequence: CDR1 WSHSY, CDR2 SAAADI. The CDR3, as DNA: TGCGCCAGCCGGGGGTTGGACAAGGGATCCTCTAGCTATGGCTACACCTTC. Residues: CASRGLDKGSSSYGYTF.

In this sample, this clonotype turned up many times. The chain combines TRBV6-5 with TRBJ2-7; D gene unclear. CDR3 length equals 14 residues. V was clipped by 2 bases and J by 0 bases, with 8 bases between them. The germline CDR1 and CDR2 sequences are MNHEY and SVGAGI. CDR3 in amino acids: CASSYAQSSYEQYV. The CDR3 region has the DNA TGTGCCAGCAGTTACGCACAGAGCTCCTACGAGCAGTACGTC.

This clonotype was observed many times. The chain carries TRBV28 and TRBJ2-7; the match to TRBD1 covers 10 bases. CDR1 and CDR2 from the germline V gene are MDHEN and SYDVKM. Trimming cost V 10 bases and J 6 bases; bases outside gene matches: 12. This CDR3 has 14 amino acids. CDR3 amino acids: CATKPPGQGTEQYF. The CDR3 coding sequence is TGTGCCACTAAGCCACCGGGACAGGGGACCGAGCAGTACTTC.

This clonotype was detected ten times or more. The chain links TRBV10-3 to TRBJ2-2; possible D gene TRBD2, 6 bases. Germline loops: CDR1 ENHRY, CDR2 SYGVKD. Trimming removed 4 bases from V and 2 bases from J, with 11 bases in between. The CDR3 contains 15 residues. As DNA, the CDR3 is TGTGCCATCAGTGTATCCGGGGGAAACACCGGGGAGCTGTTTTTT. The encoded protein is CAISVSGGNTGELFF.

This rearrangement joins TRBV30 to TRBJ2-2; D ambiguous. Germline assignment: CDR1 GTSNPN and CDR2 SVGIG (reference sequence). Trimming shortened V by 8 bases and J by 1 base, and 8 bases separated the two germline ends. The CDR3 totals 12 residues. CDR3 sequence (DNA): TGTGCCACCGCCTGGAACACCGGGGAGCTGTTTTTT. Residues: CATAWNTGELFF.

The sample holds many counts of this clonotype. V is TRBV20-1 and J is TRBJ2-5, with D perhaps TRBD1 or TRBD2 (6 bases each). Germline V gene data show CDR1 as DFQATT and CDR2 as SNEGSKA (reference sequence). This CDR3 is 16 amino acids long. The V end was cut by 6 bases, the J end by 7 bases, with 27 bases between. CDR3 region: CSATGGRVRGELTQYF. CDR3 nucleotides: TGCAGTGCCACCGGGGGAAGGGTCAGGGGTGAATTGACCCAGTACTTC.

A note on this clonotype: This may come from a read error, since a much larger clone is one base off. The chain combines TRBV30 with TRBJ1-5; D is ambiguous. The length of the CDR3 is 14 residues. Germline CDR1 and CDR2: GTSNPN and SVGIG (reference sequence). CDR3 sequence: CARSNGNSNQPQHF. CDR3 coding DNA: TGTGCCCGGAGTAACGGCAATAGCAATCAGCCCCAGCATTTT.

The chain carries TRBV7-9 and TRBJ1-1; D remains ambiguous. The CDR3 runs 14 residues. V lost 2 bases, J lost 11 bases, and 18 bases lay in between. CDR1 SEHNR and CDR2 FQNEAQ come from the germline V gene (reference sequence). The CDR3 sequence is CASSLISGGVGAFF. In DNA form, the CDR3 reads TGTGCCAGCAGCTTAATATCAGGCGGGGTTGGGGCTTTCTTT.

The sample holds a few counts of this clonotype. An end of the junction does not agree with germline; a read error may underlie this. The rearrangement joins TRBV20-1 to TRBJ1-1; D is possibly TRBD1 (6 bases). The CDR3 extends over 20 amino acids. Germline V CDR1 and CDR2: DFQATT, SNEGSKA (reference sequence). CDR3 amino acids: CSASPRYRGERRDYNTEACF. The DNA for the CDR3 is TGCAGTGCTAGTCCCCGCTATAGGGGGGAACGGAGGGATTACAACACTGAAGCTTGCTTT.